What follows describes a single TCR beta chain. The antigen is not known. This specimen belongs to a study of Graves' ophthalmopathy and Graves' hyperthyroidism. Overall study results and limits: The 13-signature model separated ophthalmopathy from stable hyperthyroidism at just under 90% sensitivity and around 81% specificity. Most clonotypes expanded in thyroid above 0.001 frequency were present in blood too.

None of the included patients had other autoimmune diseases, uncontrolled infections, pregnancy or lactation, as these led to exclusion. Diagnostic conclusions were grounded in clinical symptoms, serum thyroxine, TRAb, thyroid ultrasound and orbital computed tomography. TCR beta CDR3 regions were amplified from RNA transcripts. An opening RT-PCR round employed HTBI primers and preceded a second-round multiplex PCR. Via MiXCR, TCRdb re-called the multiplex PCR reads, giving one row per CDR3 protein. The sample holds around 1,200,000 distinct CDR3 sequences, approximately 35% seen once. This CDR3 has 12 residues. Between the trimmed V and J ends, which lost 4 bases and 4 bases, there was a span of 8 bases. Germline lookup yields CDR1 DFQATT and CDR2 SNEGSKA (reference sequence).

The sequenced material came from peripheral blood or thyroid tissue (not recorded which). The rearrangement uses TRBV20-1 and TRBJ1-3; D is ambiguous. The clonotype originates from an adult man with Graves' hyperthyroidism. The CDR3 DNA sequence: TGCAGTGCTATGGCGCAGGGAAACACCATATATTTT. Amino acids: CSAMAQGNTIYF.